This T cell receptor beta chain was sequenced for a study of OX40 agonist ivuxolimab in advanced cancers. The CDR3 is 15 amino acids. CDR1 and CDR2 (germline): LNHDA, SQIVND (reference sequence). V trimming: 3 bases; J trimming: 2 bases; junction bases outside the gene matches: 4. Clones were sequenced by immunoSEQ multiplex PCR, and TCRdb holds only the in-frame ones, with some missing. The repertoire holds some 64,000 clones, with about 87% as singletons. The source is an adult with an advanced solid tumor such as melanoma, head and neck, liver or kidney cancer. The chain is built from TRBV19 and TRBJ1-5; 7 nucleotides line up with TRBD1. Sample: CD4+ or CD8+ T cells sorted from blood, taken in a trial of the OX40 agonist ivuxolimab. The CDR3 here is CASSMSRGGNQPQHF. As DNA, the CDR3 is TGTGCCAGTAGTATGAGCAGGGGGGGCAATCAGCCCCAGCATTTT.